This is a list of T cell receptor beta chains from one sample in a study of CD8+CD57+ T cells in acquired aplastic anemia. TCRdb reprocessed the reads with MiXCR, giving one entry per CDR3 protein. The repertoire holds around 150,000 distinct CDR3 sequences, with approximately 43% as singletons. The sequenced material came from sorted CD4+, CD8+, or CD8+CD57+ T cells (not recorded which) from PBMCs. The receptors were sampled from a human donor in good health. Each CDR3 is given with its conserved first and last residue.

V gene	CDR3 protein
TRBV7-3	CASTPKGHSTDTQYF
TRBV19	CASSWGQPTDTQYF
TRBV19	CASSITSGTDTQYF
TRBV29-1	CSVPWGGETQYF
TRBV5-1	CVSSLKDSPNTGELFF
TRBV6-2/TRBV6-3	CASTPRDFGEQFF
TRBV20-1	CSASLQNYEQYF
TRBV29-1	CSVERGGQNEQYF
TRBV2	CASGPRTGVRETQYF
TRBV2	CASRGQGQVANTEAFF
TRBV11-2	CASSFGLAGGQDTQYF
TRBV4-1	CASSPGGHYEQYF
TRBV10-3	CAISGDVSSYNEQFF
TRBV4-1	CASSPKVSSGQETQYF
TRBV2	CASSEEGLGYEQYF
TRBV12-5	CASGPGLAGVGADTQYF
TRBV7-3	CASSLLGQGGFHGYTF
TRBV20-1	CSARMGADTQYF
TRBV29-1	CSTEGGWTRESAAYEQYF
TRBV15	CATSGGGVGSNYGYTF
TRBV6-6	CASSYSSLSSGKETQYF
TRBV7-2	CASSVSKDRGWIVDQPQHF
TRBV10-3	CATSGGVAAEETQYF
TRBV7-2	CASSLTSAGLGELFF
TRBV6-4	CASSDSESASWQFF
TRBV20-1	CSARDRGSNQPQHF
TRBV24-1	CATSESGRENNEQFF
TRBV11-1	CASSLVYGRARGSSYNEQFF
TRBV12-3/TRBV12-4	CASKPGLAGGSSYNEQFF
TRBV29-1	CSVEVRGEQYF
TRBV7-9	CASSLTVGNQPQHF
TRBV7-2	CASSLVGDKQYF
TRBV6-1	CASNGEPGVSYEQYF
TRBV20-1	CSAERQGVHSPLHF
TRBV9	CASSVGQGGNEQYF
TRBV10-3	CAISDWPMNTEAFF
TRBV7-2	CASSAQVAQPQHF
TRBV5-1	CASSAGQAGNTQYF
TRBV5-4	CASSPRTGENTEAFF
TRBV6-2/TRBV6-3	CASSYLRTSEDTQYF
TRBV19	CASSPGRGAYYEQYF
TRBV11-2	CASSLEMGQGSPLHF
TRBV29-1	CSVKGSSRDTDTQYF
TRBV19	CASSRQGNTSPLHF
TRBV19	CASSKGQVLPMNTEAFF